The table lists the clone carrying this T cell receptor (beta chain) with many counts. What it binds is unknown. This CDR3 region has 17 residues. Germline V gene lookup returns CDR1 LNHDA and CDR2 SQIVND (reference sequence). With 0 bases removed from V and 4 bases from J, the gap between germline ends came to 18 bases. The data belong to a study of T cell repertoires in cytomegalovirus infection. Study background: Public signatures in TCR beta pointed to CMV infection and matching HLA type.

MiXCR was run by TCRdb on the reads, yielding one entry per CDR3 protein. Of approximately 310,000 distinct CDR3 sequences listed, more than 20% are singletons. Regarding the study as a whole: The ex vivo response was dominated by HLA-C-restricted CMV-specific TCR beta clonotypes. Pooled public TCR beta family frequency picked out CMV carriers with the relevant HLA.

The source of this sequence is a human donor in good health (CMV status not recorded). Some clones in this sample may be carry-over from other donors' samples. The chain uses TRBV19 and TRBJ2-5, with a weak D call TRBD2 (6 bases). The source was cultured PBMCs, collected from culture after CMV antigen stimulation. Written as DNA, the CDR3 is TGTGCCAGTAGTATAGAGGCGGACTACACCTGGGGAGAGACCCAGTACTTC. Its protein is CASSIEADYTWGETQYF.